This T cell receptor beta chain was sequenced for a study of blood T cell repertoires in COVID-19. Study summary: Some COVID-19 samples were acute and others convalescent; all came from the United States, Italy and Spain. PBMCs, B-cell-depleted T cells, or T cells provided the cDNA or gDNA that made up the material.

The germline gives CDR1 MNHNY, CDR2 SVGAGI (reference sequence). The junction had 9 bases not matched to a gene; V was cut back by 10 bases and J by 1 base. The CDR3 is 16 amino acids. In the authors' methods: How many nucleated cells were present was estimated from reference gene primer amplification. Data came from immunoSEQ multiplex PCR; TCRdb stores just in-frame clones and leaves some out. V and J calls and clone size are given by that table; D and trimming were obtained from the DNA. The sample has 170,000 or so clones, around nine tenths seen once; the top ten hold roughly 0.9%. The chain couples TRBV6-6 to TRBJ2-7, with 14 bases that match TRBD2. Sequencing was done on a sample of peripheral blood. The sequence was obtained from a young woman who had recovered from COVID-19. DNA of the CDR3: TGTGCCACCTCCGGGACTAGCGGGGGTCTTTCCTACGAGCAGTACTTC. This translates into CATSGTSGGLSYEQYF.